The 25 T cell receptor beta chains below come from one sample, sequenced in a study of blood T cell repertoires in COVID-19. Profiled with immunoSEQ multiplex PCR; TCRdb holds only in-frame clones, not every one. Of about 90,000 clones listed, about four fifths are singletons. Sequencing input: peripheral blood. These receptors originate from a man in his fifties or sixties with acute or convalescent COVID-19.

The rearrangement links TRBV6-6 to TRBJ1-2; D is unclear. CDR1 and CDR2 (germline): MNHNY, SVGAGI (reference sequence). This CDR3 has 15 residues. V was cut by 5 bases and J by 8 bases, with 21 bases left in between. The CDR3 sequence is CASSTLNDYGRGYTF. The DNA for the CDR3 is TGTGCCAGCAGTACCCTAAATGACTATGGTCGCGGCTACACCTTC.

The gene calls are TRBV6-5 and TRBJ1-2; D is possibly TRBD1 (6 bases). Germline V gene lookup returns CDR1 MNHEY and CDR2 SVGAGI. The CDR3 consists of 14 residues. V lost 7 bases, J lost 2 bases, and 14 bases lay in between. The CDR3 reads CASNTQGSNYGYTF. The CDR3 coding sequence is TGTGCCAGCAATACACAGGGCTCAAACTATGGCTACACCTTC.

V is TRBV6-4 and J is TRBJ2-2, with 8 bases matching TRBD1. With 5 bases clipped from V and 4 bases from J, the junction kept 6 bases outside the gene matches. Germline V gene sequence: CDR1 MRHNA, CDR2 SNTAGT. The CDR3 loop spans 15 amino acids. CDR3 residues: CASSNDTGGTGELFF. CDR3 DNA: TGTGCCAGCAGTAACGATACAGGGGGCACCGGGGAGCTGTTTTTT.

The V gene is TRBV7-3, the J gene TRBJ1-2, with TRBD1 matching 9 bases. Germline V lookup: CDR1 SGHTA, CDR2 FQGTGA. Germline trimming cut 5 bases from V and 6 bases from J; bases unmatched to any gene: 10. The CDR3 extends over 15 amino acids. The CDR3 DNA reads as TGTGCCAGCAGCGCAACAGGGGGCGAAGGGGATGGCTACACCTTC. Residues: CASSATGGEGDGYTF. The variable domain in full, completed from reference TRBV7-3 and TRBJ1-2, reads GAGVSQTPSNKVTEKGKYVELRCDPISGHTALYWYRQSLGQGPEFLIYFQGTGAADDSGLPNDRFFAVRPEGSVSTLKIQRTERGDSAVYLCASSATGGEGDGYTFGSGTRLTVV.

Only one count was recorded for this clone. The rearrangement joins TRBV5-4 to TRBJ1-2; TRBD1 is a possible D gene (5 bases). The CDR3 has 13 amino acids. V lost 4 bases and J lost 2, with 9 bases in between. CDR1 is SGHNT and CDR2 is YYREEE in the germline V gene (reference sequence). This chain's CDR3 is CASSPRQNYGYTF. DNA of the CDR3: TGTGCCAGCAGCCCCAGACAGAACTATGGCTACACCTTC.

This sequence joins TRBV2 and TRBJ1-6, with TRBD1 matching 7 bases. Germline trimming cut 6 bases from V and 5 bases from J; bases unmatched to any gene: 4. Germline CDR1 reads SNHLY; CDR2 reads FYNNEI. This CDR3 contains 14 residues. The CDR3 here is CASRGTVNNSPLHF. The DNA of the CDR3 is TGTGCCAGCAGAGGGACAGTTAATAATTCACCCCTCCACTTT.

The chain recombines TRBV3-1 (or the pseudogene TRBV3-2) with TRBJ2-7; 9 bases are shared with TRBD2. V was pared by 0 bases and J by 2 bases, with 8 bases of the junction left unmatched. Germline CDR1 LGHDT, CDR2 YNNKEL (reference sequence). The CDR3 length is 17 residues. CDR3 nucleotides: TGTGCCAGCAGCCAAGAGAGTGCGGGGGGGCCTCCCTACGAGCAGTACTTC. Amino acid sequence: CASSQESAGGPPYEQYF.

CDR3 sequence (DNA): TGCAGCGGGAACAGGGGGGCCGCGGCTGAAGCTTTCTTT. Its protein product is CSGNRGAAAEAFF. V usage is TRBV29-1 and J usage is TRBJ1-1; TRBD1 matches 8 bases. This CDR3 is built from 13 residues. Trimming took 7 bases from V and 6 from J; bases not matched to a gene: 10. Germline loops: CDR1 SQVTM, CDR2 ANQGSEA.

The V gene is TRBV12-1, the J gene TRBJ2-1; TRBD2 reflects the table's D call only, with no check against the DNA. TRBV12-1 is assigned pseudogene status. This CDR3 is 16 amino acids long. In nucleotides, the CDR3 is TGTGCCAGCAGTCCGGTGGGGAGCGGGGGGTACAATGAGCAGTTCTTC. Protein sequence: CASSPVGSGGYNEQFF.

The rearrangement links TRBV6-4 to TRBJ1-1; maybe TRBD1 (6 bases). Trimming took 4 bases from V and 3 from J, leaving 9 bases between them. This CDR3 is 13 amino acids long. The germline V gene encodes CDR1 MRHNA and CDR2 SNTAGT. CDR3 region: CASSAGDHTEAFF. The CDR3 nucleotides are TGTGCCAGCAGTGCAGGGGACCACACTGAAGCTTTCTTT.

CDR3 in amino acids: CAWGAGIYNSPLHF. The CDR3 bases are TGTGCCTGGGGCGCCGGGATCTATAATTCACCCCTCCACTTT. The chain has TRBV30 and TRBJ1-6; no reliable D call. V dropped 5 bases and J dropped 3 bases, with 11 bases sitting between them. The V gene's germline CDR1 is GTSNPN and CDR2 SVGIG (reference sequence). CDR3 size: 14 residues.

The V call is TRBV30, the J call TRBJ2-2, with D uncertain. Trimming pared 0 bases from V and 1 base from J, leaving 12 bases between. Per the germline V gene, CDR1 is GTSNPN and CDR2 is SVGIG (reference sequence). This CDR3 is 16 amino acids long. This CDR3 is CAWSVNPSLNTGELFF. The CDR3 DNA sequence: TGTGCCTGGAGTGTAAATCCTTCTTTGAACACCGGGGAGCTGTTTTTT.

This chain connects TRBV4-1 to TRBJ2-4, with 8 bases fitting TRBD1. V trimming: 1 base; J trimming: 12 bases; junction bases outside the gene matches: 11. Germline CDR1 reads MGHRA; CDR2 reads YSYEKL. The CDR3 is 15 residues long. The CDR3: CASSQGTGWGPPQYF. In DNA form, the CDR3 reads TGCGCCAGCAGCCAAGGGACAGGGTGGGGTCCGCCTCAGTACTTC.

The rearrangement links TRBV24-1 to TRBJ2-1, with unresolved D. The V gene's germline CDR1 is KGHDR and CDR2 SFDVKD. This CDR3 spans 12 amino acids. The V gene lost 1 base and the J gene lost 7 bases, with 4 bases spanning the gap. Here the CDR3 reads CATSDLTNEQFF. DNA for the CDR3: TGTGCCACCAGTGATTTAACTAATGAGCAGTTCTTC.

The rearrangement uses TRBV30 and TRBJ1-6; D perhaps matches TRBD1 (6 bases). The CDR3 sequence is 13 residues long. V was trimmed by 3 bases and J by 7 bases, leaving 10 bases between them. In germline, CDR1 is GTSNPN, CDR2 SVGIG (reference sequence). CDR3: CAWSLTGNSPLHF. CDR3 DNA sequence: TGTGCCTGGAGCCTAACAGGGAATTCACCCCTCCACTTT. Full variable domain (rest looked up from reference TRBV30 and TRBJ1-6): SQTIHQWPATLVQPVGSPLSLECTVEGTSNPNLYWYRQAAGRGLQLLFYSVGIGQISSEVPQNLSASRPQDRQFILSSKKLLLSDSGFYLCAWSLTGNSPLHFGNGTRLTVT.

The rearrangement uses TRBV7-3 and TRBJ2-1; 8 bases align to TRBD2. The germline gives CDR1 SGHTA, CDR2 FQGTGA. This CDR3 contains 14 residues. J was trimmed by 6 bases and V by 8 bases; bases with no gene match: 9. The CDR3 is CASRGGQWVNEQFF. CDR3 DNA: TGTGCCAGCCGGGGGGGCCAGTGGGTCAATGAGCAGTTCTTC.

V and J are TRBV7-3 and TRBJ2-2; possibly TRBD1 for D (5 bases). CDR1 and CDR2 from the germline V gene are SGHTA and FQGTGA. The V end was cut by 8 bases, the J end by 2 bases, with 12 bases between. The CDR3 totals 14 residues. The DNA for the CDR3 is TGTGCCAGCGGCACAGGTATCAACACCGGGGAGCTGTTTTTT. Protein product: CASGTGINTGELFF.

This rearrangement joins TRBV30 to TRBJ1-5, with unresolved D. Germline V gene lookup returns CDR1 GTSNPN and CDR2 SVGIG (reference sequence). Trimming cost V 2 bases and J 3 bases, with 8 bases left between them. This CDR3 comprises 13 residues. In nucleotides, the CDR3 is TGTGCCTGGAGTCGGGAGGACAATCAGCCCCAGCATTTT. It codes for CAWSREDNQPQHF.

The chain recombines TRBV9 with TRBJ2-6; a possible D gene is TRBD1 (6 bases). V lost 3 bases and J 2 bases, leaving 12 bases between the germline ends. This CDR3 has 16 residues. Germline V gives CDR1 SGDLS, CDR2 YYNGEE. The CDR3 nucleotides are TGTGCCAGCAGCGCCCTACAGGGAACTGGGGCCAACGTCCTGACTTTC. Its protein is CASSALQGTGANVLTF.

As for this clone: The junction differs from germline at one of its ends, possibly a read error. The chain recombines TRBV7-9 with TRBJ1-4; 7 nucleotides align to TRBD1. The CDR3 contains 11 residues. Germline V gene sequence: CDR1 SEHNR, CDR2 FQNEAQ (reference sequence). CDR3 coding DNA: TGTGCCAGCAGCTCTGGAGGGACAGAGATTTTT. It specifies CASSSGGTEIF.

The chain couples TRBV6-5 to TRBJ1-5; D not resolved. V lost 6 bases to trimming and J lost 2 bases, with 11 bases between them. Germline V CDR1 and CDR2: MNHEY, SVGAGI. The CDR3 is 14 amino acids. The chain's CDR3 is CASSRSAGNQPQHF. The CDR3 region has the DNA TGTGCCAGCAGCCGCAGTGCGGGCAATCAGCCCCAGCATTTT.

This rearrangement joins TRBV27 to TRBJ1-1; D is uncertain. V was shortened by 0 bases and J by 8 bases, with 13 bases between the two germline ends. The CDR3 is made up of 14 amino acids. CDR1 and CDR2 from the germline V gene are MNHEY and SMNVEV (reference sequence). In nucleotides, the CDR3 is TGTGCCAGCAGTTTATCGGAGGTACCGAGAGAAGCTTTCTTT. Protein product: CASSLSEVPREAFF.

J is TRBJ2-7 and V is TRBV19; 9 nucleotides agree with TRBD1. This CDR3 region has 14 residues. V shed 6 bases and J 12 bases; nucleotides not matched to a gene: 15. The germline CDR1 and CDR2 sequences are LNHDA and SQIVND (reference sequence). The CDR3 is CASSPTGGGSWRYF. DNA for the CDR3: TGTGCCAGTAGCCCGACAGGGGGAGGCAGCTGGCGGTACTTC.

The CDR3, as DNA: TGCGCCAGCAGCCCCCTTGCAATAGGGGAAAACACCATATATTTT. This codes for CASSPLAIGENTIYF. V usage is TRBV4-1 and J usage is TRBJ1-3, with D maybe TRBD1 (5 bases). The CDR3 extends over 15 amino acids. Trimming left V 4 bases short and J 6 bases short, with 16 bases between. Germline CDR1 MGHRA, CDR2 YSYEKL.

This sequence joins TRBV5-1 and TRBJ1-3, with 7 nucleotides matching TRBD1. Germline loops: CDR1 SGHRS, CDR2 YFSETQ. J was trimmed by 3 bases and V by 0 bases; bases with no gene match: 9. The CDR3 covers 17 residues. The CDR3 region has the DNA TGCGCCAGCAGCTTGGGGCAAGGCCGGGACAGTGGAAACACCATATATTTT. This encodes CASSLGQGRDSGNTIYF.